The present T cell receptor beta chain was sequenced within a study of cytomegalovirus exposure and HLA in healthy donors. Study-wide points: A later analysis appeared to link common viral pathogens to several of the most significant clusters.

This PCR relied on a set of 60 Vbeta primers and 13 Jbeta primers. Assay: immunoSEQ multiplex PCR; the TCRdb copy retains only in-frame clones and omits some. Among 150,000 to 200,000 clones listed, roughly 80% were seen once. A word on this clone: Its antigen is not known.

V was shortened by 3 bases and J by 4 bases, with 8 bases between the two germline ends. The CDR3 consists of 13 residues. Germline CDR1 and CDR2: SGHNT and YENEEA. Sequencing was carried out using PBMCs. This sequence originates from a man aged 18 to 29 in good health and CMV-seronegative. The V gene is TRBV11-3, the J gene TRBJ2-3; maybe TRBD2 (6 bases). CDR3: CASSFREPDTQYF. The CDR3 DNA reads TGTGCCAGCAGCTTCCGGGAGCCAGATACGCAGTATTTT.